This is a list of T cell receptor beta chains from one sample in a study of beta chain features in type 1 diabetes. The repertoire was sequenced with immunoSEQ multiplex PCR; TCRdb's copy has only in-frame clones and lacks some. The top ten hold 2% to 2.5% of the sample, which has around 170,000 clones, approximately 9.1% seen once. The source material was central memory CD4+ T cells from blood. The receptors here all came from a woman aged 18-30 years in good health. Each CDR3 is given with its conserved first and last residue. Each record gives: clone size, V gene, J gene, D gene, CDR3 length, CDR3 DNA, CDR3 protein. The D gene is left open where the match is weak. The size entry is marked missing in some rows and otherwise reads once, few, many or a size class.

>many|TRBV11-2|TRBJ2-3|.|15
TGTGCCAGCAGCGCGGGGATTTCGGGCACAGATACGCAGTATTTT
CASSAGISGTDTQYF
>few|TRBV7-2|TRBJ2-3|TRBD2|16
TGTGCCAGCAGCTTACAAGCGGGGGGGTCTTCGGATACGCAGTATTTT
CASSLQAGGSSDTQYF
>.|TRBV6-1|TRBJ2-5|.|15
TGTGCCAGCAGTGAAGCGTCAGGGCGGCAAGAGACCCAGTACTTC
CASSEASGRQETQYF
>few|TRBV7-9|TRBJ2-3|TRBD1|16
TGTGCCAGCAGCCCAGCCGGGACAGGGAACGCAGATACGCAGTATTTT
CASSPAGTGNADTQYF
>few|TRBV7-2|TRBJ2-5|.|16
TGTGCCAGCGACCGACGAGCGCAGGGGGGACAGGAGACCCAGTACTTC
CASDRRAQGGQETQYF
>.|TRBV9|TRBJ2-1|.|11
TGTGCCAGCAGCGCCGGGGGTGAGCAGTTCTTC
CASSAGGEQFF
>few|TRBV6-5|TRBJ1-2|.|15
TGTGCCAGCAGTTACTCGAATCAAGGGGTCTATGGCTACACCTTC
CASSYSNQGVYGYTF
>few|TRBV19|TRBJ1-2|.|13
TGTGCCAGTACCCTGGCCGATTCCTATGGCTACACCTTC
CASTLADSYGYTF
>few|TRBV7-2|TRBJ1-2|.|14
TGTGCCAGCAGCTTAATGTCGGCAGGGCACGGCTACACCTTC
CASSLMSAGHGYTF
>few|TRBV5-1|TRBJ2-3|TRBD2|17
TGCGCCAGCAGCTTAGGGACTAGCGGTGGCCCCACAGATACGCAGTATTTT
CASSLGTSGGPTDTQYF
>.|TRBV11-2|TRBJ1-1|.|13
TGTGCCAGCAGCCTCCCCCCGGTCGAAAAAGCTTTCTTT
CASSLPPVEKAFF
>.|TRBV5-4|TRBJ2-5|TRBD2|14
TGTGCCAGCAGCCAGACTAGCGGGAGAGAGACCCAGTACTTC
CASSQTSGRETQYF
>.|TRBV25-1|TRBJ1-2|TRBD1|16
TGTGCCAGCAGTGGGGCGTCGGGACAGGGGGCCCGTGGCTACACCTTC
CASSGASGQGARGYTF
>few|TRBV14|TRBJ1-5|.|13
TGTGCCAGCAGCCGACAGTTCAATCAGCCCCAGCATTTT
CASSRQFNQPQHF
>.|TRBV7-9|TRBJ2-5|TRBD2|15
TGTGCCAGCAGCTTACCTAGCGGGGGGTCTGAGACCCAGTACTTC
CASSLPSGGSETQYF
>few|TRBV2|TRBJ2-1|.|13
TGTGCCAGCAGTGAATCAGGGAGGAATGAGCAGTTCTTC
CASSESGRNEQFF
>.|TRBV5-1|TRBJ1-1|TRBD1|15
TGCGCCAGCAGCTTGGGGCCAGGGGGGAACACTGAAGCTTTCTTT
CASSLGPGGNTEAFF
>.|TRBV30|TRBJ1-1|.|14
TGTGCCTGGCAGACAGCTACACTGAACACTGAAGCTTTCTTT
CAWQTATLNTEAFF
>few|TRBV6-1|TRBJ1-2|TRBD1|14
TGTGCCAGCAGAGACGGACAGGGCATCTATGGCTACACCTTC
CASRDGQGIYGYTF
>.|TRBV7-3|TRBJ1-6|TRBD1|14
TGTGCCAGCAGCTTACAGGGGGCTAATTCACCCCTCCACTTT
CASSLQGANSPLHF
>.|TRBV7-3|TRBJ2-7|.|14
TGTGCCAGCAGCTTAGACTGGAACTCCTACGAGCAGTACTTC
CASSLDWNSYEQYF
>few|TRBV15|TRBJ1-4|TRBD1|18
TGTGCCACCACCAGAGATGGGACAGGCTTAGCAACTAATGAAAAACTGTTTTTT
CATTRDGTGLATNEKLFF
>few|TRBV29-1|TRBJ1-3|.|14
TGCAGCGTTTCGGACATTCTCTCTGGAAACACCATATATTTT
CSVSDILSGNTIYF
>few|TRBV18|TRBJ1-1|.|15
TGTGCCAGCTCACCGCGACGGGCGGGGGGCACTGAAGCTTTCTTT
CASSPRRAGGTEAFF
>.|TRBV11-3|TRBJ1-1|.|15
TGTGCCAGCAGCTTATGGGCAAGGCCGAACACTGAAGCTTTCTTT
CASSLWARPNTEAFF
>.|TRBV7-9|TRBJ2-3|TRBD2|19
TGTGCCAGCAGCTTGGACACTAGCGGGAGGGCCGATTCGACAGATACGCAGTATTTT
CASSLDTSGRADSTDTQYF
>.|TRBV10-3|TRBJ2-3|TRBD1|14
TGTGCCATCAGTCCCGGGACAGGGACGGATACGCAGTATTTT
CAISPGTGTDTQYF
>.|TRBV5-4|TRBJ2-2|.|15
TGTGCCAGCAGAGCCGGGACAACGAACACCGGGGAGCTGTTTTTT
CASRAGTTNTGELFF
>.|TRBV10-1|TRBJ2-1|TRBD2|15
TGCGCCAGCAGCTCACTTGCGGGAGGCTTTTATGAGCAGTTCTTC
CASSSLAGGFYEQFF
>few|TRBV30|TRBJ1-1|.|15
TGTGCCTGGAGTGTATCGGTGGGGCGGGGAGCTGAAGCTTTCTTT
CAWSVSVGRGAEAFF
>few|TRBV7-2|TRBJ2-3|.|14
TGTGCCAGCAGCTTAGTATCAGGGGAAGATACGCAGTATTTT
CASSLVSGEDTQYF
>few|TRBV20-1|TRBJ2-1|.|11
TGCAGTGCTAGGCGGAACAATGAGCAGTTCTTC
CSARRNNEQFF
>.|TRBV7-2|TRBJ2-4|.|16
TGTGCCAGCAGCTTAGAAGGGGGGGGAGGCAAAAACATTCAGTACTTC
CASSLEGGGGKNIQYF
>many|TRBV10-3|TRBJ2-1|TRBD1|16
TGTGCCATCAGCTCGGACAGGTCGAGCTCCTACAATGAGCAGTTCTTC
CAISSDRSSSYNEQFF
>many|TRBV5-1|TRBJ2-5|.|16
TGCGCCAGCAGCTTGGTCGGGATTGGAGGACAAGAGACCCAGTACTTC
CASSLVGIGGQETQYF